This TCR beta chain comes out of a study of T cells after yellow fever vaccination. General study results and limits: Weaker, the secondary response had a peak occurring faster, on day 5 versus 15.

In regard to this clonotype: What it recognizes is unknown.

The ends were cut back, 0 bases at V and 9 bases at J, with 12 bases in the middle. CDR3 length equals 13 residues. From germline, CDR1 is SQVTM and CDR2 ANQGSEA. It was through 5'RACE template switching that TCR cDNA was made, with a universal primer site and UMIs added. TCRdb passed the 5' RACE reads through MiXCR, listing each CDR3 protein once. The sample includes 170,000 or so distinct CDR3 sequences, around 9.3% of them seen just once. This receptor was identified in a man younger than 30 who received the YFV17D yellow fever vaccine. The chain links TRBV29-1 to TRBJ2-1, with D possibly matching TRBD2 (6 bases). The sequencing used CD8+ T cells sorted from PBMCs, collected 45 days after the yellow fever booster vaccination. The CDR3 region is CSVEDAGPGEQFF. The CDR3 region has the DNA TGCAGCGTTGAAGATGCGGGGCCGGGTGAGCAGTTCTTC.